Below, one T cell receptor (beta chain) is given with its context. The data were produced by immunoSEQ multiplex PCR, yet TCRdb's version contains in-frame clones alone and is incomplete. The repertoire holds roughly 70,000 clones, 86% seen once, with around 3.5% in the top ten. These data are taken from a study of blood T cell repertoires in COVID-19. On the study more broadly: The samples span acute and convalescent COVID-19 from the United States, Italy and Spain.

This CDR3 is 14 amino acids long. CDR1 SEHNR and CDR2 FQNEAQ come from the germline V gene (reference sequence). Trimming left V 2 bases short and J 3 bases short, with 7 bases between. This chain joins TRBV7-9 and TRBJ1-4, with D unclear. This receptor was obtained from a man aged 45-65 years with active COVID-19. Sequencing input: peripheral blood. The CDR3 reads CASSLTQSNEKLFF. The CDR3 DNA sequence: TGTGCCAGCAGCTTAACACAGTCTAATGAAAAACTGTTTTTT.